This T cell receptor beta chain originates from a study of regulatory T cells in long-lasting Graves disease. Assembly of TCR beta libraries relied on iRepertoire HTBI primers together with Arm-PCR of CDR3 regions. TCRdb passed the multiplex PCR reads through MiXCR, listing each CDR3 protein once. This sample has some 490,000 distinct CDR3 sequences, with more than 10% found just once. Sample time point: newly diagnosed GD, antithyroid drugs for less than 3 months. The TCR library was made from RNA that had been extracted from PBMCs in TRIzol. CDR1 and CDR2 (germline): SGHRS, YFSETQ. Trimming took off 0 bases at V and 6 bases at J, with 8 bases between the two ends. CDR3 length equals 13 residues. This clonotype was detected ten times or more. Another study also made use of these data, one on T cells in Graves' hyperthyroidism and ophthalmopathy.

Sequenced material: peripheral blood mononuclear cells (PBMCs), taken at new diagnosis, from a patient treated with antithyroid drugs. V gene TRBV5-1 combines with J gene TRBJ2-3; D is unresolved. The source is a woman aged 25 to 45 with Graves disease. As DNA, the CDR3 is TGCGCCAGCAGCTTGGAGGGCCTGGATACGCAGTATTTT. It translates to CASSLEGLDTQYF.